This passage covers 10 T cell receptor beta chains from one sample sequenced in a study of T cell responses to AZD1222 COVID-19 vaccine. Generated by immunoSEQ multiplex PCR, the TCRdb table keeps only in-frame clones and is missing some. The sample has approximately 140,000 clones; around 90% are singletons. The specimen comprised peripheral blood, sampled 28 days after the second AZD1222 dose. The receptors derive from an adult who received the AZD1222 COVID-19 vaccine.

The rearrangement uses TRBV19 and TRBJ2-3, with 8 bases that match TRBD1. The CDR3 sequence is 17 residues long. Germline V gene lookup returns CDR1 LNHDA and CDR2 SQIVND (reference sequence). The trim removed 10 bases at V and 6 bases at J, leaving 21 bases unmatched. CDR3 bases: TGTGCCACCAGGGGGCGTTGGAGGGGGAAGGTAGGGGATACGCAGTATTTT. Translating it yields CATRGRWRGKVGDTQYF.

In this sample, this clone turned up once. The J gene is TRBJ2-7, the V gene TRBV6-5; 8 nucleotides match TRBD2. The V gene's germline CDR1 is MNHEY and CDR2 SVGAGI. Losses at the gene ends were 6 bases for V and 1 base for J; bases not matched to a gene: 5. This CDR3 has 14 amino acids. The CDR3 DNA reads TGTGCCAGCAGGCGGAGCGGGGGATCCTACGAGCAGTACTTC. It codes for CASRRSGGSYEQYF.

The chain has TRBV18 and TRBJ2-5; perhaps TRBD2 as D (5 bases). CDR1 and CDR2 from the germline V gene are KGHSH and LQKENI. Trimming shortened V by 3 bases and J by 4 bases, and 9 bases separated the two germline ends. The CDR3 has 13 residues. The CDR3 region is CASSPDLVETQYF. CDR3 nucleotide sequence: TGTGCCAGCTCACCGGACTTAGTAGAGACCCAGTACTTC.

This clone was observed a few times. The V and J genes are TRBV9 and TRBJ1-2; TRBD1 might be the D (6 bases). The CDR3 totals 13 residues. Germline V gives CDR1 SGDLS, CDR2 YYNGEE. V lost 4 bases to trimming and J lost 1 base, with 8 bases between them. CDR3 sequence: CASSPDSNYGYTF. The CDR3 nucleotides are TGTGCCAGCAGCCCGGACAGTAACTATGGCTACACCTTC.

The CDR3 loop reads CAISDRVGDLNNEQFF. The DNA for the CDR3 is TGTGCCATCAGTGACCGGGTTGGAGATTTAAACAATGAGCAGTTCTTC. The chain is built from TRBV10-3 and TRBJ2-1; no clear D gene. Trimming stripped 3 bases from V and 5 bases from J, with 17 bases between. Germline V gives CDR1 ENHRY, CDR2 SYGVKD. The CDR3 runs 16 residues.

The chain is built from TRBV2 and TRBJ2-1, with a tentative D call TRBD2 (5 bases). Germline V CDR1 and CDR2: SNHLY, FYNNEI. The CDR3 is made up of 13 amino acids. V was trimmed by 7 bases and J by 15 bases, leaving 22 bases between them. CDR3 residues: CASTPGVSPLLFF. CDR3 DNA sequence: TGTGCCAGCACCCCCGGGGTCTCACCGCTCCTGTTCTTC.

The chain couples TRBV7-9 to TRBJ1-2; a possible D gene is TRBD1 (6 bases). V lost 3 bases and J 3 bases, leaving 17 bases between the germline ends. This CDR3 is 16 amino acids long. The germline gives CDR1 SEHNR, CDR2 FQNEAQ (reference sequence). The CDR3 bases are TGTGCCAGCAGCTTCTCCTCAGGGGAAGGGGACTATGGCTACACCTTC. Translated: CASSFSSGEGDYGYTF.

This chain uses TRBV6-2 or TRBV6-3 with TRBJ2-7, with a tentative D call TRBD1 (6 bases). Trimming left V 0 bases short and J 4 bases short, with 10 bases between. There are 14 residues in the CDR3. CDR1 is MNHEY, CDR2 SVGEGT, per germline. CDR3 protein: CASSYSGAVYEQYF. The DNA for the CDR3 is TGTGCCAGCAGTTACTCGGGGGCAGTTTACGAGCAGTACTTC.

This sequence joins TRBV5-4 and TRBJ2-1; 11 bases agree with TRBD2. The CDR3 extends over 14 amino acids. V lost 4 bases to trimming and J lost 8 bases; unmatched junction nucleotides: 5. CDR1 SGHNT and CDR2 YYREEE come from the germline V gene (reference sequence). The CDR3 DNA reads as TGTGCCAGCAGCCGACTAGCGGGATACGATGAGCAGTTCTTC. It codes for CASSRLAGYDEQFF.

The rearrangement links TRBV2 to TRBJ1-3; no clear D gene. The CDR3 loop spans 14 amino acids. Germline-derived CDR1 and CDR2 are SNHLY and FYNNEI. Trimming took off 8 bases at V and 4 bases at J, with 15 bases between the two ends. The CDR3 region has the DNA TGTGCCAGCGGTGGACCCGAGGAGGGAAACACCATATATTTT. Encoded protein: CASGGPEEGNTIYF. The full variable domain, its missing parts supplied by reference TRBV2 and TRBJ1-3, is EPEVTQTPSHQVTQMGQEVILRCVPISNHLYFYWYRQILGQKVEFLVSFYNNEISEKSEIFDDQFSVERPDGSNFTLKIRSTKLEDSAMYFCASGGPEEGNTIYFGEGSWLTVV.